The present T cell receptor beta chain was sequenced within a study of PD-1 blockade in classical Hodgkin lymphoma. Whole-study results and caveats: Reports described newly diagnosed patients as having lower baseline TCR diversity than healthy donors. Nothing has yet pinned down what causes the repertoire differences, possibly disease activity or prior therapy.

Produced via immunoSEQ multiplex PCR; TCRdb's table is partial and in-frame only. This sample has tens of thousands of clones, with approximately 91% found just once. The CDR3 covers 13 residues. Trimming stripped 7 bases from V and 1 base from J, with 11 bases between. Germline V gene lookup returns CDR1 SNHLY and CDR2 FYNNEI. In the case of this clone: As yet, its antigen is unknown.

The time point is: newly diagnosed, previously untreated cHL patient sample. This chain connects TRBV2 to TRBJ2-7; a possible D gene is TRBD1 (5 bases). The TCR sequence derives from a human donor with classical Hodgkin lymphoma. The specimen sequenced was peripheral blood mononuclear cells (PBMCs). CDR3 in DNA: TGTGCCAGCAAGCCCAGGGATTCCTACGAGCAGTACGTC. This encodes CASKPRDSYEQYV.